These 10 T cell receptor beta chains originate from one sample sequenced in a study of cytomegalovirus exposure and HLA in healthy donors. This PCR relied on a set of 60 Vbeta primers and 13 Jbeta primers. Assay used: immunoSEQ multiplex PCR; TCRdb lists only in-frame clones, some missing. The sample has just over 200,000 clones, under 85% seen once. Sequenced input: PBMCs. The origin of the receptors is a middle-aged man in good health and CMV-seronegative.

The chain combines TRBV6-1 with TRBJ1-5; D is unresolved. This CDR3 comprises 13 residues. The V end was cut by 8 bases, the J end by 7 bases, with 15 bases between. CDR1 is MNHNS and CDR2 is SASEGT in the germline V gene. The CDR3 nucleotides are TGTGCCAGCGGAGGGTGGGTAGGCCAGCCCCAGCATTTT. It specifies CASGGWVGQPQHF.

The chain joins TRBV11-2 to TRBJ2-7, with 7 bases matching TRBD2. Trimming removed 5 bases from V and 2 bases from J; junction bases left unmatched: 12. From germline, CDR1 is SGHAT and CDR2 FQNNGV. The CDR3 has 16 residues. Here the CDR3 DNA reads TGTGCCAGCAGCCTTACGAGGACGGGAGGTACCTACGAGCAGTACTTC. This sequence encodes CASSLTRTGGTYEQYF.

DNA for the CDR3: TGTGCCATCAGCCGGACAGGGGAGCAGTACTTC. Amino acids: CAISRTGEQYF. V is TRBV10-3 and J is TRBJ2-7; TRBD1 matches 8 bases. V gave up 6 bases and J gave up 7 bases; unmatched junction bases: 2. The CDR3 extends over 11 amino acids. CDR1 and CDR2 (germline): ENHRY, SYGVKD.

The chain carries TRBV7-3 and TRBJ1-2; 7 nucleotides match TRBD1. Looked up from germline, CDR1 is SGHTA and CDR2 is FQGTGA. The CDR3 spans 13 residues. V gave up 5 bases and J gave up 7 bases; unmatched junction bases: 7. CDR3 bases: TGTGCCAGCAGCCCGGGACAGTCTTCTGGCTACACCTTC. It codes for CASSPGQSSGYTF.

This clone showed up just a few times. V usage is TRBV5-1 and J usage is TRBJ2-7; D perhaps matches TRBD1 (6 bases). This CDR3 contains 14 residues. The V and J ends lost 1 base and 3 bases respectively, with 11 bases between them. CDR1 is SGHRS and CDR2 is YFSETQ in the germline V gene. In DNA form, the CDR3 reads TGCGCCAGCAGCTTGTGGGACACCAACTACGAGCAGTACTTC. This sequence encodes CASSLWDTNYEQYF. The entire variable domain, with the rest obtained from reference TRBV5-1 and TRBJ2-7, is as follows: KAGVTQTPRYLIKTRGQQVTLSCSPISGHRSVSWYQQTPGQGLQFLFEYFSETQRNKGNFPGRFSGRQFSNSRSEMNVSTLELGDSALYLCASSLWDTNYEQYFGPGTRLTVT.

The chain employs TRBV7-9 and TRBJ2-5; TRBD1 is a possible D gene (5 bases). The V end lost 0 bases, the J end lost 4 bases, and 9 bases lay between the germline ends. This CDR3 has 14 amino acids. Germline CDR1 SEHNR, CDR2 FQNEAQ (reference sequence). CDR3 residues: CASSLAGRVETQYF. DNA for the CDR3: TGTGCCAGCAGCTTAGCGGGCAGGGTAGAGACCCAGTACTTC.

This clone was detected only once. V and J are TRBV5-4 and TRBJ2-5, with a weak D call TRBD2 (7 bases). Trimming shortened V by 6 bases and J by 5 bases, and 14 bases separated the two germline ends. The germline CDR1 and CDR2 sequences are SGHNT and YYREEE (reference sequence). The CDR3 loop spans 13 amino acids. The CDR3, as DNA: TGTGCCAGCACGGGGGGCCCTCGGGAGACCCAGTACTTC. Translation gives CASTGGPRETQYF.

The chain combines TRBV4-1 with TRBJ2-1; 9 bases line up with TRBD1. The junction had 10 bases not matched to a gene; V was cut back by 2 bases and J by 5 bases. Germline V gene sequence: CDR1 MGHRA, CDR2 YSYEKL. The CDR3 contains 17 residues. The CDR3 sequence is CASSQPTGTGKDNEQFF. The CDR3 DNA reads TGCGCCAGCAGCCAACCCACCGGGACAGGGAAAGACAATGAGCAGTTCTTC.

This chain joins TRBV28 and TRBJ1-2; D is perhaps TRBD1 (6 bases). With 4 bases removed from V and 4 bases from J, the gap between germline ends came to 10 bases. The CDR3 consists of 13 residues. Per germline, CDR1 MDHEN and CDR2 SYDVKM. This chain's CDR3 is CASSSSGAYGYTF. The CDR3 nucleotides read TGTGCCAGCAGTTCCTCAGGGGCCTATGGCTACACCTTC.

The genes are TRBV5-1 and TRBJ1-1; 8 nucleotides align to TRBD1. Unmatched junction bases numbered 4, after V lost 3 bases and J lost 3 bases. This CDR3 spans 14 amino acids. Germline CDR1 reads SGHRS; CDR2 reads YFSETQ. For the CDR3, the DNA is TGCGCCAGCAGCTCACAGGGGGTGTACACTGAAGCTTTCTTT. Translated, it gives CASSSQGVYTEAFF.